This T cell receptor beta chain was sequenced during a study of blood T cell repertoires in COVID-19. Study information: Samples of COVID-19 (acute and convalescent) were obtained from the United States, Italy and Spain. PBMCs, B-cell-depleted T cells, or T cells provided the cDNA or gDNA that made up the material.

This CDR3 is built from 14 residues. Trimming shortened V by 6 bases and J by 3 bases, and 12 bases separated the two germline ends. Germline V gene data show CDR1 as MNHEY and CDR2 as SMNVEV (reference sequence). Methods used by the authors: Reference gene primer amplification yielded estimated nucleated cell counts. Here immunoSEQ multiplex PCR was the method, and the copy in TCRdb shows in-frame clones only, minus some. V and J calls and clone size are as listed in that table; D and trimming were resolved from the DNA. The sample lists about 240,000 clones; about four fifths were seen once. V gene TRBV27 combines with J gene TRBJ2-1; D is unclear. The source is a woman older than 75 with acute or convalescent COVID-19. Source material: peripheral blood. CDR3 region: CASSGSVLYNEQFF. The CDR3 DNA sequence: TGTGCCAGCAGCGGGTCCGTTCTCTACAATGAGCAGTTCTTC.